The subject of this entry is one T cell receptor beta chain. TCRdb's table, derived via immunoSEQ multiplex PCR, lists solely in-frame clones and lacks some. The sample comprises approximately 53,000 clones, about nine tenths of which are singletons, and under 0.3% rests with the top ten. This entry belongs to a study of T cell changes during pregnancy in multiple sclerosis. With V trimmed by 7 bases and J by 5 bases, 11 bases remained unmatched. The CDR3 extends over 15 amino acids. Germline values: CDR1 SGHTS, CDR2 YDEGEE. This TCR was sampled from a female donor with multiple sclerosis, enrolled in a pregnancy study. The sequencing here drew on CD4+ T cells from peripheral blood mononuclear cells, taken in the second trimester of pregnancy. This rearrangement joins TRBV5-8 to TRBJ2-2; 7 bases align to TRBD1. The CDR3 sequence: CASRYRGLGTGELFF. The CDR3 bases are TGTGCCAGCCGTTACAGGGGTTTAGGGACCGGGGAGCTGTTTTTT. The complete variable domain, with remaining parts taken from reference TRBV5-8 and TRBJ2-2, reads EAGVTQSPTHLIKTRGQQATLRCSPISGHTSVYWYQQALGLGLQFLLWYDEGEERNRGNFPPRFSGRQFPNYSSELNVNALELEDSALYLCASRYRGLGTGELFFGEGSRLTVL.